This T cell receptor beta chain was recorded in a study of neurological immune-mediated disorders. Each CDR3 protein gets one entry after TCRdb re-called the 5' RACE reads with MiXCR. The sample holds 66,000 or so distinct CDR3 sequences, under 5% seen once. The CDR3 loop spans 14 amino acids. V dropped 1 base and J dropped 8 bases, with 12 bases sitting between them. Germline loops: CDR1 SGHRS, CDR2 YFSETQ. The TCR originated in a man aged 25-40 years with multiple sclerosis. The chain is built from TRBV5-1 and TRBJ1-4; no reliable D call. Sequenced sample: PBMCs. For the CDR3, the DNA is TGCGCCAGCAGCTTGAACGCCGACCAAGAAAAACTGTTTTTT. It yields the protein CASSLNADQEKLFF.